The present T cell receptor (beta chain) was sequenced within a study of sequential checkpoint blockade in melanoma. Study overall: Patients were randomized 1:1 to nivolumab-then-ipilimumab or ipilimumab-then-nivolumab first-line. After both sequences, patients received maintenance nivolumab.

Germline-derived CDR1 and CDR2 are GTSNPN and SVGIG (reference sequence). J was trimmed by 14 bases and V by 5 bases; bases with no gene match: 12. The CDR3 has 13 amino acids. Treatment meaning: randomized to nivolumab then ipilimumab (arm A) or the reverse (arm B). Patients had received no earlier DNA-damaging chemotherapy. PBMC sorting kept live CD3+CD8+ cells without CD19 or CD56. Only in-frame clones appear in the TCRdb table, and some are missing; sequencing was by immunoSEQ multiplex PCR. Of 30,000 or so clones in the sample, about four fifths are singletons; the top ten hold more than 15%. The V call is TRBV30, the J call TRBJ2-1; 10 bases are a match to TRBD1. This clonotype was obtained from a human donor with melanoma. The sequencing used CD8+ T cells sorted from blood (inferred from file names), collected from a patient given nivolumab and ipilimumab in sequence. The chain's CDR3 is CAWEDRGGGNEFF. As DNA, the CDR3 is TGTGCCTGGGAGGACAGGGGGGGTGGTAATGAGTTCTTC.